This T cell receptor (beta chain) was documented in a study of CD8+ T cells in alopecia areata. V was pared by 3 bases and J by 2 bases, with 5 bases of the junction left unmatched. CDR1 and CDR2 from the germline V gene are NSQYPW and LRSPGD (reference sequence). CDR3 length: 16 amino acids. Study results and limitations: Researchers report lesional scalp, most notably alopecia totalis/universalis, outstripped normal scalp in clonality.

The sequencing template was cDNA reverse transcribed from extracted RNA. TCRdb's table, derived via immunoSEQ multiplex PCR, lists solely in-frame clones and lacks some. Sampling found 90,000 to 130,000 clones, none seen once. This clone was observed a few times. Antigen: not known. The genes and germline here are from mouse. The read terminates 4 residues ahead of where the CDR3 ends, so the germline J gene completes it. The TCR originated in a C3H/HeJ mouse with alopecia areata. For this mouse line, the MHC haplotype is H2-k. What was sequenced was lesional skin. This chain connects TRBV1 to TRBJ2-2; 8 bases fit TRBD2. Incomplete CDR3 DNA: TGCACCTGCAGTGCCCTCCGGACTGGGAACACCGGG. This sequence encodes CTCSALRTGNTG. The whole CDR3 protein is CTCSALRTGNTGQLYF.